Following are 26 T cell receptor beta chains from one sample sequenced in a study of tissue T cells after allogeneic stem cell transplantation. Clones were read by immunoSEQ multiplex PCR, and TCRdb kept only the in-frame ones, dropping some. The sample includes 2,000 to 2,500 clones, 50% to 60% seen only once; the top ten take around 24%. Specified time point: mouse harvest day 7 after allogeneic transplant. The graft held 10^6 splenic CD5+ T cells and 10^7 T-cell-depleted bone marrow cells. Sequencing was done on a sample of spleen. The source of these receptors is a female BALB/c mouse given C57BL/6 T cells with graft-versus-host disease after an allogeneic hematopoietic cell transplant.

This clone came up a few times. Gene names denote mouse genes. Read coverage stops 1 residue before the CDR3 terminus; the germline J gene supplies the remainder. This chain joins TRBV19 and TRBJ2-7; 10 nucleotides align to TRBD1. V lost 4 bases, J lost 6 bases, and 7 bases stayed unmatched. CDR1 FNHDT and CDR2 SITEND come from the germline V gene (reference sequence). This CDR3 contains 14 residues. The CDR3 loop is CASSPGTGVFEQYF. CDR3 DNA (partial): TGTGCCAGCAGTCCCGGGACAGGGGTGTTTGAACAGTAC.

Concerning this clone: Genes and germline come from the mouse. The sequence runs out 1 residue before the end of the CDR3; the remainder is reconstructed from the germline J gene. The gene calls are TRBV16 and TRBJ1-3, with D perhaps TRBD1 (6 bases). The V and J ends lost 1 base and 2 bases respectively, with 9 bases between them. The CDR3 runs to 15 residues. In germline, CDR1 is SGHSA, CDR2 FRNQAP. CDR3 DNA, as far as it was read: TGTGCAAGCAGCTTAGTCGGGGGCGCTGGAAATACGCTCTAT. Protein: CASSLVGGAGNTLY. In full, the CDR3 reads CASSLVGGAGNTLYF.

Of note for this clone: The germline and genes are mouse ones. Read sequence stops 1 residue before the CDR3 end, and the germline J gene provides the missing end. V and J are TRBV13-2 and TRBJ1-4; TRBD1 might be the D (6 bases). Deletions cut 0 bases from V and 4 bases from J, with 10 bases between. In germline, CDR1 is NNHNN, CDR2 SYGAGS (reference sequence). This CDR3 spans 15 amino acids. The CDR3 spells CASGDEGGSNERLFF. The covered CDR3 bases are TGTGCCAGCGGTGATGAAGGGGGAAGCAACGAAAGATTATTT.

About this clone itself: Genes here carry mouse names. The CDR3 end falls 1 residue outside the read, so it is completed with the germline J gene. The chain couples TRBV16 to TRBJ1-3; no clear D gene. Germline CDR1 is SGHSA and CDR2 is FRNQAP. V dropped 1 base and J dropped 0 bases, with 4 bases sitting between them. CDR3 length: 14 amino acids. The CDR3 sequence is CASSLGNSGNTLYF. CDR3 DNA, as far as it was read: TGTGCAAGCAGCTTAGGAAATTCTGGAAATACGCTCTAT.

With regard to this clone: The gene names here belong to mouse. The missing CDR3 end, 1 residue past where the read stops, is filled in from the germline J gene. This chain connects TRBV13-2 to TRBJ1-6, with 9 bases matching TRBD1. TRBJ1-6 is an open reading frame, and its role is uncertain. The CDR3 extends over 16 amino acids. In germline, CDR1 is NNHNN, CDR2 SYGAGS (reference sequence). Losses at the gene ends were 0 bases for V and 6 bases for J; bases not matched to a gene: 4. The CDR3 loop is CASGDAQGAFNSPLYF. The covered CDR3 bases are TGTGCCAGCGGTGATGCACAGGGGGCTTTTAATTCGCCCCTCTAC.

In the case of this clone: Gene names and germline refer to mouse. The DNA ends 1 residue before the CDR3 does, and the rest of the CDR3 is filled in from the germline J gene. The chain recombines TRBV13-1 with TRBJ1-4; 9 bases match TRBD1. Germline loops: CDR1 NSHNY, CDR2 SYGAGN. CDR3 size: 14 residues. The ends lost 5 bases at V and 8 bases at J; junction bases unmatched: 7. CDR3 in amino acids: CASSPGQGRERLFF. CDR3 DNA (partial): TGTGCCAGCAGCCCCGGACAGGGGAGGGAAAGATTATTT.

This clone was counted only a few times. Gene names and germline refer to mouse. The CDR3 end lies 1 residue beyond the end of the read and is filled in from the germline J gene. The gene calls are TRBV13-3 and TRBJ2-7; 10 bases are a match to TRBD2. Per the germline V gene, CDR1 is NNHDY and CDR2 is SYVADS. Losses at the gene ends were 2 bases for V and 1 base for J; bases not matched to a gene: 0. The CDR3 length is 14 residues. The sequenced part of the CDR3 DNA is TGTGCCAGCAGTGAGACTGGGGGGTCCTATGAACAGTAC. Protein product: CASSETGGSYEQY. The CDR3, in full, reads CASSETGGSYEQYF.

About this clone itself: Gene names and germline match the mouse. The sequenced fragment ends 1 residue before the CDR3 boundary, so the rest is inferred from the germline J gene. V gene TRBV29 combines with J gene TRBJ1-1; 7 bases line up with TRBD1. This CDR3 is built from 12 residues. Germline loops: CDR1 MSHET, CDR2 SYDVDS. V dropped 8 bases and J dropped 1; count of bases not matched to a gene: 1. The sequenced CDR3 bases are TGTGCTAGCGGGGACAGAAACACAGAAGTCTTC. Its protein is CASGDRNTEVF. The full CDR3 is CASGDRNTEVFF.

This clone was seen once. Sequence at one end of the junction differs from germline and may be a read error. Genes here carry mouse names. The CDR3 goes on 1 residue after the read ends, and that part is filled in from the germline J gene. This chain uses TRBV13-2 with TRBJ1-5, with D maybe TRBD1 (5 bases). Germline CDR1 NNHNN, CDR2 SYGAGS (reference sequence). The CDR3 loop spans 12 amino acids. This CDR3 reads CASSDSNQAPLF. Incomplete CDR3 DNA: TGTGCCAGCAGTGACAGCAACCAGGCTCCGCTT.

Remarks on this clone: Gene names are mouse gene names. The CDR3 extends 1 residue past the end of the read, so its final part is completed from the germline J gene. The chain is built from TRBV20 and TRBJ2-2; 9 bases map to TRBD1. With V trimmed by 4 bases and J by 5 bases, 5 bases remained unmatched. This CDR3 region has 14 residues. Germline-derived CDR1 and CDR2 are GFQATS and STVNSAI. CDR3 residues: CGAIQGAGTGQLYF. The CDR3 DNA, read in part, is TGTGGTGCTATACAGGGGGCCGGAACCGGGCAGCTCTAC.

In regard to this clone: Gene names refer to mouse genes. The read comes to an end 1 residue before the CDR3 does, leaving the germline J gene to fill in the end. V and J are TRBV3 and TRBJ1-3, with D unresolved. Trimming pared 3 bases from V and 0 bases from J, leaving 3 bases between. CDR1 is SNHLY, CDR2 FYNGKV, per germline (reference sequence). This CDR3 has 13 residues. The DNA read from the CDR3 is TGTGCCAGCAGCTTTAATTCTGGAAATACGCTCTAT. Amino acids: CASSFNSGNTLY. The full CDR3 sequence reads CASSFNSGNTLYF.

As to this clone: Gene and germline names: mouse. The observed sequence ends 1 residue before the CDR3 terminus, with the missing tail filled in from the germline J gene. The chain has TRBV20 and TRBJ2-7, with 9 bases identical to TRBD2. The J segment lost 3 bases and the V segment lost 0 bases, leaving 0 bases of the junction unmatched. This CDR3 has 13 amino acids. The V gene's germline CDR1 is GFQATS and CDR2 STVNSAI. The CDR3 DNA, read in part, is TGTGGTGCTAGGGACTGGGGGGGCTATGAACAGTAC. Protein product: CGARDWGGYEQY. The CDR3 reads in full as CGARDWGGYEQYF.

Details on this clone: Any gene name here is a mouse gene name. The observed sequence ends 1 residue before the CDR3 terminus, with the missing tail filled in from the germline J gene. J is TRBJ2-3 and V is TRBV2; 8 nucleotides line up with TRBD2. CDR3 size: 17 residues. Unmatched junction bases numbered 8, after V lost 3 bases and J lost 0 bases. In germline, CDR1 is LGHNA, CDR2 YSYQKL. The sequenced part of the CDR3 DNA is TGTGCCAGCAGCCATGCTTACTGGGGGACTAGTGCAGAAACGCTGTAT. Amino acid sequence: CASSHAYWGTSAETLY. In full, the CDR3 reads CASSHAYWGTSAETLYF.

This clone was seen only once. These gene names are mouse names. Coverage ceases 1 residue before the CDR3 finishes, and the germline J gene fills in the end. This chain joins TRBV2 and TRBJ2-4, with 9 bases that match TRBD1. Trimming removed 0 bases from V and 0 bases from J; junction bases left unmatched: 7. CDR1 LGHNA and CDR2 YSYQKL come from the germline V gene. The CDR3 totals 18 residues. Partial CDR3 DNA: TGTGCCAGCAGCCAAGAACCGGGACAGGGTCCTAGTCAAAACACCTTGTAC. It is translated as CASSQEPGQGPSQNTLY. The entire CDR3 sequence reads CASSQEPGQGPSQNTLYF.

For this clone: Each gene name is a mouse one. The read ends 1 residue before the CDR3 terminus; that terminus is restored from the germline J gene. This sequence joins TRBV24 and TRBJ1-3, with 7 bases fitting TRBD1. Germline CDR1 reads KGHTA; CDR2 reads FRNEEI. V was pared by 6 bases and J by 1 base, with 0 bases of the junction left unmatched. The CDR3 covers 13 residues. The CDR3 loop reads CASRTGSGNTLYF. Incomplete CDR3 DNA: TGTGCCAGCAGGACAGGGTCTGGAAATACGCTCTAT.

Turning to this clone: Mouse names are used for the genes. From the germline J gene comes the end of the CDR3, since the read stops 1 residue before it. The genes are TRBV1 and TRBJ2-7; tentative D call: TRBD1 (5 bases). The CDR3 sequence is 11 residues long. The germline gives CDR1 NSQYPW, CDR2 LRSPGD (reference sequence). Trimming took off 3 bases at V and 6 bases at J, with 6 bases between the two ends. CDR3 DNA, as far as it was read: TGCACCTGCAGTGCCAGGGCTGAACAGTAC. Encoded protein: CTCSARAEQY. The complete CDR3 protein is CTCSARAEQYF. Based on the CDR3 plus reference TRBV1 and TRBJ2-7, the full variable domain is VTLLEQNPRWRLVPRGQAVNLRCILKNSQYPWMSWYQQDLQKQLQWLFTLRSPGDKEVKSLPGADYLATRVTDTELRLQVANMSQGRTLYCTCSARAEQYFGPGTRLTVL.

By share, this clone counts as large. The gene names given are mouse names. The read finishes 1 residue shy of the CDR3 end, and the germline J gene is used to complete it. The rearrangement joins TRBV30 to TRBJ2-7, with TRBD1 matching over 11 bases. With 3 bases clipped from V and 7 bases from J, the junction kept 5 bases outside the gene matches. Germline CDR1 is SQVVS and CDR2 is ANEGSEA. CDR3 length equals 13 residues. The CDR3 protein is CSSRGTGGEEQYF. CDR3 bases read: TGTAGTTCTAGGGGGACAGGGGGAGAGGAACAGTAC.

On this clone itself: Gene names are mouse gene names. With the read ending 1 residue before the CDR3 end, the germline J gene is used to fill in that end. The chain joins TRBV13-2 to TRBJ2-3, with D possibly matching TRBD2 (5 bases). V was cut by 0 bases and J by 0 bases, with 5 bases left in between. CDR3 length: 14 residues. The germline CDR1 and CDR2 sequences are NNHNN and SYGAGS (reference sequence). Partial CDR3 DNA: TGTGCCAGCGGTGATGACTGGAGTGCAGAAACGCTGTAT. It codes for CASGDDWSAETLY. The whole CDR3 protein is CASGDDWSAETLYF.

In regard to this clone: Germline and genes: mouse. The read finishes 1 residue shy of the CDR3 end, and the germline J gene is used to complete it. The V call is TRBV13-1, the J call TRBJ2-5; D is perhaps TRBD2 (7 bases). V lost 7 bases, J lost 3 bases, and 15 bases lay in between. The germline CDR1 and CDR2 sequences are NSHNY and SYGAGN. The CDR3 runs to 14 residues. The CDR3 sequence is CASSGGAGQDTQYF. The covered CDR3 bases are TGTGCCAGCTCGGGGGGCGCCGGGCAAGACACCCAGTAC.

There are a few counts of this clone. Genes and germline are mouse. The CDR3 end falls 1 residue outside the read, so it is completed with the germline J gene. The gene calls are TRBV3 and TRBJ2-7, with D unclear. This CDR3 contains 15 residues. CDR1 and CDR2 (germline): SNHLY, FYNGKV (reference sequence). Trimming took 1 base from V and 0 from J, leaving 10 bases between them. The CDR3 loop is CASSLGLASSYEQYF. CDR3 DNA, as far as it was read: TGTGCCAGCAGCTTAGGGCTGGCAAGCTCCTATGAACAGTAC.

A word on this clone: Mouse gene names apply. The sequence runs out 1 residue before the end of the CDR3; the remainder is reconstructed from the germline J gene. V usage is TRBV16 and J usage is TRBJ1-6; D unresolved. TRBJ1-6 qualifies as an ORF whose function is uncertain. The CDR3 has 15 amino acids. The V end was cut by 1 base, the J end by 0 bases, with 4 bases between. Germline V gene lookup returns CDR1 SGHSA and CDR2 FRNQAP. CDR3 in amino acids: CASSLGASYNSPLYF. The CDR3 bases that were read are TGTGCAAGCAGCTTAGGGGCTTCCTATAATTCGCCCCTCTAC.

Details on this clone: Germline and genes here are mouse. The read gets to within 1 residue of the CDR3 end, and the germline J gene fills in the rest. The chain links TRBV26 to TRBJ1-6; no definite D call. TRBJ1-6 is reported as an ORF; its role is uncertain. The CDR3 contains 14 residues. Germline loops: CDR1 KGHPV, CDR2 FQNQEV (reference sequence). Trimming left V 6 bases short and J 0 bases short, with 6 bases between. CDR3 DNA (partial): TGTGCCAGCAGGAAGGATTCCTATAATTCGCCCCTCTAC. Encoded protein: CASRKDSYNSPLY. The whole CDR3 protein reads CASRKDSYNSPLYF.

As to this clone: Gene names and germline match the mouse. From the germline J gene comes the end of the CDR3, since the read stops 1 residue before it. The chain couples TRBV12-1 to TRBJ2-4, with 11 bases lining up with TRBD2. The J segment lost 0 bases and the V segment lost 1 base, leaving 2 bases of the junction unmatched. The CDR3 spans 16 residues. Germline values: CDR1 SGHSN, CDR2 HYEKVE. CDR3 in amino acids: CASSLRDWGSQNTLYF. Incomplete CDR3 DNA: TGTGCCAGCTCTCTAAGGGACTGGGGGAGTCAAAACACCTTGTAC. Full variable domain (rest looked up from reference TRBV12-1 and TRBJ2-4): DSGVVQSPRHIIKEKGGRSVLTCIPISGHSNVVWYQQTLGKELKFLIQHYEKVERDKGFLPSRFSVQQFDDYHSEMNMSALELEDSAMYFCASSLRDWGSQNTLYFGAGTRLSVL.

Worth noting for this clone: These gene names are mouse names. The CDR3 end falls 1 residue outside the read, so it is completed with the germline J gene. The chain is built from TRBV17 and TRBJ2-3, with a possible D match to TRBD1 (5 bases). Germline V gene data show CDR1 as MNHDT and CDR2 as YYDKIL. Between the trimmed V and J ends, which lost 5 bases and 3 bases, there was a span of 6 bases. The CDR3 totals 12 residues. CDR3: CASSHRAETLYF. CDR3 DNA (partial): TGTGCTAGCAGTCACAGGGCAGAAACGCTGTAT.

Comments on this clone: The listed genes are named as in mouse. The read terminates 1 residue before the CDR3 end, so the remaining end is supplied by the germline J gene. V gene TRBV12-2 combines with J gene TRBJ2-2; 12 bases fit TRBD2. The CDR3 consists of 15 residues. The germline gives CDR1 SGHLS, CDR2 HYDKME. V lost 4 bases to trimming and J lost 5 bases; unmatched junction nucleotides: 4. Incomplete CDR3 DNA: TGTGCCAGCTCCCGGGACTGGGGGGAGACCGGGCAGCTCTAC. Its translation is CASSRDWGETGQLY. The CDR3 in full is CASSRDWGETGQLYF.

To note about this clone: The gene symbols are mouse symbols. The CDR3 extends 1 residue past the end of the read, so its final part is completed from the germline J gene. The chain couples TRBV16 to TRBJ2-7; no clear D gene. V was shortened by 3 bases and J by 2 bases, with 5 bases between the two germline ends. Germline V gene sequence: CDR1 SGHSA, CDR2 FRNQAP. The CDR3 totals 12 residues. CDR3 in amino acids: CASSLSPYEQYF. CDR3 bases read: TGTGCAAGCAGCTTGAGCCCCTATGAACAGTAC. The full variable domain, with the rest looked up from reference TRBV16 and TRBJ2-7, is NAGVIQTPRHKVTGKGQEATLWCEPISGHSAVFWYRQTIVQGLEFLTYFRNQAPIDDSGMPKERFSAQMPNQSHSTLKIQSTQPQDSAVYLCASSLSPYEQYFGPGTRLTVL.